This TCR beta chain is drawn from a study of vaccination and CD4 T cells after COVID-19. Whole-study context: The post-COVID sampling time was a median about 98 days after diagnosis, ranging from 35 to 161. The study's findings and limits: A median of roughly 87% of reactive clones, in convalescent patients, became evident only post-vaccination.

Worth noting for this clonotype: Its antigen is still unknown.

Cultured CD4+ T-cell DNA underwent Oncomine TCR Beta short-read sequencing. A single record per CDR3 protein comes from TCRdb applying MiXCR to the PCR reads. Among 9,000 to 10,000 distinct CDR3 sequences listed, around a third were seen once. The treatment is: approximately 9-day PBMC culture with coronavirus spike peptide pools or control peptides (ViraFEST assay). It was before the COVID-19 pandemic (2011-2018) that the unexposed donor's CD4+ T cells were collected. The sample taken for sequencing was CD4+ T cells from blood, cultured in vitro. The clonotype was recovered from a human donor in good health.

The CDR3, as DNA: TGCGCCAGCAGCCTAGGGGGACAGGGCTATGGCTACACCTTC. Residues: CASSLGGQGYGYTF. The chain recombines TRBV5-1 with TRBJ1-2; 9 bases are shared with TRBD1. The germline CDR1 and CDR2 sequences are SGHRS and YFSETQ. The CDR3 totals 14 residues. J gave up 4 bases and V 4 bases, and 5 bases lay outside the gene matches.